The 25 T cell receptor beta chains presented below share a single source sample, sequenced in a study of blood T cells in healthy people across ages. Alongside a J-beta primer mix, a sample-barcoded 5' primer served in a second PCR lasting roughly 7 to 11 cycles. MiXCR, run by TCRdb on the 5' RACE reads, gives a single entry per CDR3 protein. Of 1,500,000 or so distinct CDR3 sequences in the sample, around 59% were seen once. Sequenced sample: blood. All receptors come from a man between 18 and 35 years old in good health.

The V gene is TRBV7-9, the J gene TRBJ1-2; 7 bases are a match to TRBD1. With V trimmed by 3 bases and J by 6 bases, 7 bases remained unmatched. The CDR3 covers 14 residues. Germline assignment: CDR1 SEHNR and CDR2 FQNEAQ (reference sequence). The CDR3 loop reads CASSFVWDRNGYTF. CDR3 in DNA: TGTGCCAGCAGCTTTGTATGGGACAGAAATGGCTACACCTTC.

Here the CDR3 DNA reads TGTGCCAGCAGCGTAGCCGCCCTCACAGATACGCAGTATTTT. It specifies CASSVAALTDTQYF. The rearrangement links TRBV9 to TRBJ2-3; no firm D call. This CDR3 has 14 residues. Germline CDR1 SGDLS, CDR2 YYNGEE. Between the trimmed V and J ends, which lost 0 bases and 2 bases, there was a span of 7 bases.

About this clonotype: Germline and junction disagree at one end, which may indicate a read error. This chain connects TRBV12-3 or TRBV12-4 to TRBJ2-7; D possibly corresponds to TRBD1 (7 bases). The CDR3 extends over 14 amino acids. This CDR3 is CASSFRGALPEQYF. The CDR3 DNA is TGTGCCAGTAGTTTCAGGGGGGCCCTCCCCGAGCAGTACTTC.

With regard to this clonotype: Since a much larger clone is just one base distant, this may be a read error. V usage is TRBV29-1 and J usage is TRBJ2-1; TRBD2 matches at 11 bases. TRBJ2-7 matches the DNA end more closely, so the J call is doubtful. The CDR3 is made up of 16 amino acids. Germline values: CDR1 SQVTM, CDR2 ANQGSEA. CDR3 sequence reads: CSDSGRGFLSYNEQYF. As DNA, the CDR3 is TGCAGCGATAGCGGGAGGGGGTTCCTCTCCTACAATGAGCAGTACTTC.

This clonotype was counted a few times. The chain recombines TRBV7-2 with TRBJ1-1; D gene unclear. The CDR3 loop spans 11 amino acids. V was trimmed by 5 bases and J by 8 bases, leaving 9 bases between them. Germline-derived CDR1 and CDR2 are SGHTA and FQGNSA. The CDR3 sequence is CASSTAVEAFF. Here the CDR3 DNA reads TGTGCCAGCAGCACCGCGGTAGAAGCTTTCTTT.

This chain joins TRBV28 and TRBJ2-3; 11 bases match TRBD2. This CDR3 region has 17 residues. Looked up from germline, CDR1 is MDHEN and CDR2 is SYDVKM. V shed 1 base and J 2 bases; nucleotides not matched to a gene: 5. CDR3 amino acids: CASSLLEGLAATDTQYF. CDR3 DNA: TGTGCCAGCAGTTTATTGGAGGGACTAGCGGCCACAGATACGCAGTATTTT.

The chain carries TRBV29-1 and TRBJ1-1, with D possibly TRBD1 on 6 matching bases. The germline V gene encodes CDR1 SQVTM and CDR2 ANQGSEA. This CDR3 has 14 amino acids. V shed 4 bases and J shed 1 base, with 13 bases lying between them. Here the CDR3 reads CSVAGGEWNTEAFF. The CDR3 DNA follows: TGCAGCGTTGCCGGGGGCGAGTGGAACACTGAAGCTTTCTTT.

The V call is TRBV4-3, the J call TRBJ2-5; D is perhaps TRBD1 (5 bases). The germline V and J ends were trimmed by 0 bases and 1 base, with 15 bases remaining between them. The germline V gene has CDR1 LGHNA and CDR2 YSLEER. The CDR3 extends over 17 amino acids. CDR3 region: CASSQDVPKGSQETQYF. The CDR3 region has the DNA TGCGCCAGCAGCCAAGATGTCCCCAAGGGGTCCCAAGAGACCCAGTACTTC.

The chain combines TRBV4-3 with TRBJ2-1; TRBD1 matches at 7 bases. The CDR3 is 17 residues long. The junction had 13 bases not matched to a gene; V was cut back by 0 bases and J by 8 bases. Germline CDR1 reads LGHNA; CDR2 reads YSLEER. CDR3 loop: CASSQDSRVGTVDEQFF. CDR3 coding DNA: TGCGCCAGCAGCCAAGATAGTAGGGTCGGGACAGTAGATGAGCAGTTCTTC.

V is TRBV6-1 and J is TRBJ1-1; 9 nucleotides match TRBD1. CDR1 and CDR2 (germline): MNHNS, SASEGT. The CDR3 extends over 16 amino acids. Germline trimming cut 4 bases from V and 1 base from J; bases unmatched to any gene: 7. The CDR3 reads CASSGTGAGGNTEAFF. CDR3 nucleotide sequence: TGTGCCAGCAGTGGGACAGGGGCGGGAGGGAACACTGAAGCTTTCTTT.

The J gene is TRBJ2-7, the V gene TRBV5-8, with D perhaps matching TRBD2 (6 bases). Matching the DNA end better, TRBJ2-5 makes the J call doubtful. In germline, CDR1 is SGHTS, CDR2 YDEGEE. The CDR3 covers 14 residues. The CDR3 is CASSSGVPRETQYF. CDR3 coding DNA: TGTGCCAGCAGCTCGGGGGTGCCGCGGGAGACCCAGTACTTC.

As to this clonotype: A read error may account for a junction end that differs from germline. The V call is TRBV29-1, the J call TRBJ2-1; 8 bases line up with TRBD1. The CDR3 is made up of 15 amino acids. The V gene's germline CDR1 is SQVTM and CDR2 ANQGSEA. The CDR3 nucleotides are TGCAGCGCCCCCCGAGGGGACAGGTCCTGCAATGAGCAGTTCTTC. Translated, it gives CSAPRGDRSCNEQFF.

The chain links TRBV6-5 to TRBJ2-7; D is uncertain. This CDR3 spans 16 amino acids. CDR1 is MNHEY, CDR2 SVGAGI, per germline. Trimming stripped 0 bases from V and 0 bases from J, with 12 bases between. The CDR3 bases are TGTGCCAGCAGTTACTCATCAACAGCAGGCTCCTACGAGCAGTACTTC. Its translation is CASSYSSTAGSYEQYF.

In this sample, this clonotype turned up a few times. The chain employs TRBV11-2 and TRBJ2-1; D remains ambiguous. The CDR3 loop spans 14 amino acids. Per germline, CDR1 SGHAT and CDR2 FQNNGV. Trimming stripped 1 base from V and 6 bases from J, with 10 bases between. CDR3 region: CASSLVGGGNEQFF. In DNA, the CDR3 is TGTGCCAGCAGCTTAGTGGGCGGCGGCAATGAGCAGTTCTTC.

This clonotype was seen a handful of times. The CDR3 sequence: CASSYREQTYEQYF. CDR3 bases: TGTGCCAGCAGTTATCGGGAGCAAACCTACGAGCAGTACTTC. The chain couples TRBV6-5 to TRBJ2-7; D possibly corresponds to TRBD2 (6 bases). Germline CDR1 is MNHEY and CDR2 is SVGAGI. CDR3 length equals 14 residues. Trimming removed 3 bases at V and 2 bases at J, with 11 bases between.

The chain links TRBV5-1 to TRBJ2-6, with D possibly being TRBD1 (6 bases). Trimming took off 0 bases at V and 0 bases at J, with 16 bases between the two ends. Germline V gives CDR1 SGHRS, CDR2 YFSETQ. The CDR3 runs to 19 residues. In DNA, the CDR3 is TGCGCCAGCAGCTTGGAGATGTACAGGGCAAACTCTGGGGCCAACGTCCTGACTTTC. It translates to CASSLEMYRANSGANVLTF.

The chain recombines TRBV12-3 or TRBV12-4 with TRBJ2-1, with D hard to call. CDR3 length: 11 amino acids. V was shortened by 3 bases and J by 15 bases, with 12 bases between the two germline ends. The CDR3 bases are TGTGCCAGCAGTTTGATGAGCGAAGGGTTCTTC. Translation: CASSLMSEGFF.

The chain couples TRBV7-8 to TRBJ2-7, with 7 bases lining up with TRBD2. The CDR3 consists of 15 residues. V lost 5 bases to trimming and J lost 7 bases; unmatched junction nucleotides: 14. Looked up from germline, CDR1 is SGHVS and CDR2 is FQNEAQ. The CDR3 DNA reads TGTGCCAGCAGCCGCCCCGGGACTAATTACAATGAGCAGTACTTC. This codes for CASSRPGTNYNEQYF.

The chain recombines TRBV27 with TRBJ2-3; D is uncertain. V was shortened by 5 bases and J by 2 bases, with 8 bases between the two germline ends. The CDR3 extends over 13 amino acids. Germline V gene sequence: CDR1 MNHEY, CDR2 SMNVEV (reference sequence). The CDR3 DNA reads TGTGCCAGCAGTCAAATGCCCACAGATACGCAGTATTTT. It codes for CASSQMPTDTQYF.

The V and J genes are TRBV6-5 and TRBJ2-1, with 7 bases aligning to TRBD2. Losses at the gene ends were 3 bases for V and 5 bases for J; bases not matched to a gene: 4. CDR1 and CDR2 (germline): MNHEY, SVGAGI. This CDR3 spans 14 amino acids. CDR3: CASSYGGGDNEQFF. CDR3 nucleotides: TGTGCCAGCAGTTATGGGGGGGGGGACAATGAGCAGTTCTTC.

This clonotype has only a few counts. CDR3 in amino acids: CSVPRGPRSYEQYF. DNA of the CDR3: TGCAGCGTTCCCCGCGGCCCGAGATCCTACGAGCAGTACTTC. The chain uses TRBV29-1 and TRBJ2-7; D is ambiguous. This CDR3 contains 14 residues. The germline gives CDR1 SQVTM, CDR2 ANQGSEA. The ends were cut back, 5 bases at V and 1 base at J, with 15 bases in the middle.

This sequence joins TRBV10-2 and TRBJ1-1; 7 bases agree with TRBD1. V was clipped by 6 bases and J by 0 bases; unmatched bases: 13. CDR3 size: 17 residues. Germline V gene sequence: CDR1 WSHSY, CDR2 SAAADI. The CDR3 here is CASRLTGDPKMNTEAFF. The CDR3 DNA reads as TGCGCCAGCAGACTCACAGGGGATCCGAAAATGAACACTGAAGCTTTCTTT.

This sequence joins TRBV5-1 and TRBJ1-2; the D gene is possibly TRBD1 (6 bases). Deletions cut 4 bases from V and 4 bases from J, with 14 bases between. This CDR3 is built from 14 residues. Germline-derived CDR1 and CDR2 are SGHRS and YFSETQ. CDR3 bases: TGCGCCAGCAGCGTGGGGGAAGGGGGCTATGGCTACACCTTC. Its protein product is CASSVGEGGYGYTF.

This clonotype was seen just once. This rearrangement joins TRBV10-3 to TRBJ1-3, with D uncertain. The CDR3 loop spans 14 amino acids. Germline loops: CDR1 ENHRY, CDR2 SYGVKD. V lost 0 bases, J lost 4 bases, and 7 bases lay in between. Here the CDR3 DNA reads TGTGCCATCAGTGAGTCGACGGAGGGAAACACCATATATTTT. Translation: CAISESTEGNTIYF.

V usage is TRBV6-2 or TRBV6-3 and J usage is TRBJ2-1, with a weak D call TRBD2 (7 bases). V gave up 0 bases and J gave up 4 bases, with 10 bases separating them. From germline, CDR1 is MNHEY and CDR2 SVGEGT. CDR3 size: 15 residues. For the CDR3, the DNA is TGTGCCAGCAGTTACTCTGCGGGGGCTTACAATGAGCAGTTCTTC. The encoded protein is CASSYSAGAYNEQFF.